This T cell receptor (beta chain) was identified in a study of vaccination effects on CD4 cells after COVID-19. There are 15 residues in the CDR3. Between the trimmed V and J ends, which lost 0 bases and 3 bases, there was a span of 10 bases. Sequencing was performed with immunoSEQ multiplex PCR; in TCRdb, only in-frame clones are kept and a portion is missing. The data contain 20,000 or so clones, more than 70% of them singletons. Comment on this clone: The antigen remains unidentified.

Pools of viral peptides were used by the ViraFEST assay to expand antigen-specific CD4+ T cells ahead of sequencing. Culture proceeded for 10 days, and CD4+ T cells were then isolated. Nobody among the vaccine recipients had prior SARS-CoV-2 infection (nucleocapsid antibodies were negative). The sequencing used CD4+ T cells from PBMCs cultured with HCoV-NL63 spike peptides, collected before COVID-19 vaccination. The receptor was isolated from a human donor who received a COVID-19 vaccine. V is TRBV5-3 and J is TRBJ1-5; unclear D gene. TRBV5-3 is an ORF, and what it does is uncertain. The CDR3 loop reads CARSLDRRSNQPQHF. DNA of the CDR3: TGTGCCAGAAGCTTGGACAGACGCTCCAATCAGCCCCAGCATTTT.